The 7 T cell receptor beta chains listed next were all sequenced from one sample in a study of cytomegalovirus exposure and HLA in healthy donors. The PCR contained 60 Vbeta and 13 Jbeta primers. The repertoire was sequenced with immunoSEQ multiplex PCR; TCRdb's copy has only in-frame clones and lacks some. The sample records roughly 150,000 clones, approximately 80% being singletons. Sample: PBMCs. All receptors derive from a woman aged 18-29 years in good health and CMV-seronegative.

The chain employs TRBV28 and TRBJ2-7; tentative D call: TRBD1 (6 bases). Trimming stripped 8 bases from V and 2 bases from J, with 16 bases between. The CDR3 length is 14 residues. Germline CDR1 reads MDHEN; CDR2 reads SYDVKM. The CDR3: CASRRQTGPYEQYF. CDR3 in DNA: TGTGCCAGCCGCCGCCAGACAGGACCCTACGAGCAGTACTTC.

J is TRBJ1-1 and V is TRBV4-1; the match to TRBD1 covers 9 bases. Germline V gene sequence: CDR1 MGHRA, CDR2 YSYEKL. The V and J ends lost 2 bases and 10 bases, in that order; junction bases with no gene match: 14. The CDR3 extends over 16 amino acids. DNA of the CDR3: TGCGCCAGCAGCCAACTAGGACAGGGGCCTCTCAAGGGAGCTTTCTTT. Residues: CASSQLGQGPLKGAFF.

The CDR3 region is CASGGQGWVTEAFF. For the CDR3, the DNA is TGTGCCAGCGGGGGACAGGGGTGGGTCACTGAAGCTTTCTTT. V and J are TRBV6-6 and TRBJ1-1, with 10 bases lining up with TRBD1. Looked up from germline, CDR1 is MNHNY and CDR2 is SVGAGI (reference sequence). The J segment lost 4 bases and the V segment lost 8 bases, leaving 7 bases of the junction unmatched. This CDR3 is 14 amino acids long.

This chain links TRBV19 with TRBJ1-1; D gene uncertain. Germline CDR1 and CDR2: LNHDA and SQIVND (reference sequence). The CDR3 extends over 14 amino acids. V gave up 9 bases and J gave up 11 bases, with 25 bases separating them. The CDR3 region is CASSAGYLSTEAFF. DNA for the CDR3: TGTGCCAGCTCGGCGGGATATCTCTCTACCGAGGCTTTCTTT.

This rearrangement joins TRBV5-1 to TRBJ2-2, with D possibly being TRBD2 (7 bases). Germline V gene data show CDR1 as SGHRS and CDR2 as YFSETQ. The CDR3 extends over 16 amino acids. The V gene lost 2 bases and the J gene lost 3 bases, with 14 bases spanning the gap. CDR3 sequence (DNA): TGCGCCAGCAGCTTCCGAGGGGGGGCCGACACCGGGGAGCTGTTTTTT. Translation: CASSFRGGADTGELFF.

The chain joins TRBV14 to TRBJ1-2; 9 bases line up with TRBD1. The CDR3 is made up of 16 amino acids. The ends lost 4 bases at V and 8 bases at J; junction bases unmatched: 14. CDR1 SGHDN and CDR2 FVKESK come from the germline V gene. CDR3 protein: CASSPRDRVRSSGYTF. CDR3 bases: TGTGCCAGCAGCCCTCGGGACAGGGTCAGGTCGTCGGGCTACACCTTC.

The chain uses TRBV4-2 and TRBJ1-5; D is undetermined. Looked up from germline, CDR1 is LGHNA and CDR2 is YNFKEQ. The V end was cut by 5 bases, the J end by 7 bases, with 27 bases between. The CDR3 loop spans 18 amino acids. In DNA, the CDR3 is TGTGCCAGCAGCGCACACCCTCCGGGAGCGGAGGGAGGGCAGCCCCAGCATTTT. Its protein is CASSAHPPGAEGGQPQHF.